The clone carrying this T cell receptor beta chain was detected ten times or more. Its cognate antigen is unknown. The record originates from a study of T cells in Graves' hyperthyroidism and ophthalmopathy. Overall study context: Blood was drawn when the patient was first diagnosed and still untreated. General study findings and limits: Blood also held most thyroid clonotypes expanded beyond 0.001.

CDR3 length: 15 amino acids. Trimming cost V 3 bases and J 2 bases, with 13 bases left between them. Germline V gene data show CDR1 as SGHDT and CDR2 as YYEEEE. Active moderate-to-severe ophthalmopathy, Clinical Activity Score at least 3, NOSPECS at least 4, under 3 months' duration. Exclusion of a patient resulted from uncontrolled infection, other autoimmune disease, pregnancy or lactation. The CDR3 regions of TCR beta were amplified from RNA transcripts. First-round RT-PCR with HTBI primers amplified the TCR CDR3 region. TCRdb itself ran the multiplex PCR reads through MiXCR, one entry per CDR3 protein. The data contain about 530,000 distinct CDR3 sequences, about a sixth of them seen just once; the ten biggest clones take up 17%.

The TCR sequence derives from a woman aged 18-35 years with Graves' ophthalmopathy. The J gene is TRBJ2-3, the V gene TRBV5-6, with a possible D match to TRBD1 (6 bases). The sample taken for sequencing was blood. Written as DNA, the CDR3 is TGTGCCAGCAGCTGGACCGGGACACTCACAGATACGCAGTATTTT. Protein: CASSWTGTLTDTQYF.